Sequencing of this T cell receptor beta chain was carried out in a study of CD8 T cells in ankylosing spondylitis. Study outcomes and limitations: Matched ankylosing spondylitis synovial fluid reportedly showed significant enrichment of disease-linked clones.

Each CDR3 protein gets one entry after TCRdb re-called the 5' RACE reads with MiXCR. The sample consists of more than 5,000 distinct CDR3 sequences, 2.1% of them appearing once. This clonotype has at least ten counts. Its antigen is not identified. The CDR3 length is 16 residues. The ends were cut back, 2 bases at V and 4 bases at J, with 19 bases in the middle. The germline gives CDR1 SGDLS, CDR2 YYNGEE. This TCR came from a male donor with ankylosing spondylitis or in good health (not recorded which). Sample: blood, either unsorted or a sorted T cell fraction (not recorded which). V gene TRBV9 combines with J gene TRBJ2-7; no definite D call. The chain's CDR3 is CASSVEPDLPGYEQYF. The CDR3 nucleotides are TGTGCCAGCAGCGTGGAGCCTGACCTCCCTGGGTACGAGCAGTACTTC.